Below are 9 T cell receptor beta chains sequenced from a single sample in a study of cytomegalovirus exposure and HLA in healthy donors. Sequenced by immunoSEQ multiplex PCR; TCRdb stores in-frame clones only, minus some. The sample has 110,000 or so clones; 86% are singletons. Sequences were obtained from PBMCs. These receptors came from a man younger than 35 in good health and CMV-seronegative.

The gene calls are TRBV21-1 and TRBJ2-7; the DNA was not compared with TRBD1, the D call given in the table. TRBV21-1 is given as a pseudogene. CDR3 length equals 16 residues. This CDR3 reads CASSARTGQGPHEQYF. DNA of the CDR3: TGTGCCAGCAGCGCCCGCACGGGACAGGGACCGCACGAGCAGTACTTC.

CDR3 protein: CASSLGASGPTDTQYF. CDR3 nucleotides: TGTGCCAGCAGCTTAGGGGCTAGCGGGCCCACAGATACGCAGTATTTT. The chain joins TRBV11-2 to TRBJ2-3, with 8 bases identical to TRBD2. There are 16 residues in the CDR3. The germline CDR1 and CDR2 sequences are SGHAT and FQNNGV. Trimming cost V 1 base and J 2 bases; bases outside gene matches: 5.

On this clone itself: Other DNA sequences in the sample encode the same CDR3. This chain links TRBV5-1 with TRBJ2-7; the match to TRBD1 covers 8 bases. The CDR3 consists of 13 residues. Trimming took 4 bases from V and 3 from J; bases not matched to a gene: 3. Germline loops: CDR1 SGHRS, CDR2 YFSETQ. The CDR3 protein is CASSTGQGYEQYF. The DNA of the CDR3 is TGCGCCAGCAGCACCGGACAGGGCTACGAGCAGTACTTC.

The CDR3 loop reads CAWSVIGGKQPQHF. DNA of the CDR3: TGTGCCTGGAGTGTAATTGGGGGGAAACAGCCCCAGCATTTT. This chain uses TRBV30 with TRBJ1-5, with D perhaps TRBD1 (5 bases). The germline V gene has CDR1 GTSNPN and CDR2 SVGIG (reference sequence). The CDR3 runs 14 residues. Trimming cost V 0 bases and J 7 bases, with 13 bases left between them.

J is TRBJ2-3 and V is TRBV5-6, with 11 bases aligning to TRBD2. CDR1 SGHDT and CDR2 YYEEEE come from the germline V gene. Trimming at V came to 0 bases and at J to 9 bases, leaving 6 bases not matched to a gene. The CDR3 extends over 15 amino acids. The CDR3 nucleotides read TGTGCCAGCAGCTTGGGACTAGCGGGACTGTGGACGCAGTATTTT. This gives the protein CASSLGLAGLWTQYF. Using reference TRBV5-6 and TRBJ2-3 for the parts outside the CDR3, the full variable domain is DAGVTQSPTHLIKTRGQQVTLRCSPKSGHDTVSWYQQALGQGPQFIFQYYEEEERQRGNFPDRFSGHQFPNYSSELNVNALLLGDSALYLCASSLGLAGLWTQYFGPGTRLTVL.

This clone has only one observation. This chain uses TRBV19 with TRBJ2-2; TRBD2 matches 10 bases. Germline V lookup: CDR1 LNHDA, CDR2 SQIVND (reference sequence). This CDR3 is built from 16 residues. The ends lost 2 bases at V and 9 bases at J; junction bases unmatched: 9. The CDR3 DNA follows: TGTGCCAGTAGTATACTAAGCGGGGGGGAGTCGAGGGAGCTGTTTTTT. This translates into CASSILSGGESRELFF.

This sequence joins TRBV5-1 and TRBJ2-1, with 7 nucleotides matching TRBD2. From germline, CDR1 is SGHRS and CDR2 YFSETQ. V trimming: 2 bases; J trimming: 5 bases; junction bases outside the gene matches: 7. This CDR3 spans 15 amino acids. The CDR3 sequence is CASSLDTSADNEQFF. The CDR3 DNA is TGCGCCAGCAGCTTAGATACTAGCGCGGACAATGAGCAGTTCTTC.

V gene TRBV4-2 combines with J gene TRBJ2-2, with a tentative D call TRBD2 (5 bases). The CDR3 runs 15 residues. Germline CDR1 is LGHNA and CDR2 is YNFKEQ. The ends were cut back, 1 base at V and 7 bases at J, with 13 bases in the middle. The CDR3 region is CASSQVERPGGELFF. The CDR3 bases are TGTGCCAGCAGCCAAGTGGAGCGGCCGGGCGGGGAGCTGTTTTTT.

The chain links TRBV15 to TRBJ2-7; D uncertain. This CDR3 comprises 18 residues. Trimming shortened V by 5 bases and J by 7 bases, and 30 bases separated the two germline ends. Germline assignment: CDR1 LNHNV and CDR2 YYDKDF (reference sequence). The CDR3 coding sequence is TGTGCCACCAGCCCCGATACCCGGAGTTTTCTCAATTCGGGTGAGCAGTACTTC. Protein sequence: CATSPDTRSFLNSGEQYF.